The subject of this entry is one T cell receptor beta chain. Its antigen remains unidentified. Base qualities are not at hand, and no much larger clone is one base apart. At one collaborating source in Seattle, patients were enrolled during active infection and were followed longitudinally through the course of disease. The collaborating institutions used their own protocols to collect whole blood in K2EDTA tubes. For TCRbeta analysis, collaborators shipped samples in one of three forms: frozen whole blood, isolated PBMCs, or DNA extracted from either of those sample types. The record originates from a study of blood T cell repertoires in COVID-19 (dated by TCRdb to about 2020). Regarding the study in general: The collaborator samples originated in the United States, Italy and Spain and spanned the acute and convalescent phases of COVID-19. The dataset comprised deeply sampled blood TCRbeta repertoires from subjects exposed to, actively infected with, or recovered from COVID-19. Where available, HLA class I and class II types were taken from metadata supplied by the sample provider and were not determined by assay-based typing. The prospective study material was composed of cDNA or gDNA derived from T cells, B-cell-depleted T cells, or PBMCs. Samples came from the ongoing ImmuneRACE study (first 160 participants) plus 1,254 subjects from 6 global collaborators. The sample metadata nearly always contained a de-identified subject ID, COVID-19 status, age in years and sex. The repertoires were made available in a free public database intended to serve as a resource for research on the immune response to SARS-CoV-2. What the authors observed across the whole study: The quantity of clinical and demographic metadata differed by source and by participant and was supplied without curation.

TCRbeta CDR3 regions were amplified from genomic DNA using the immunoSEQ Assay, a bias-controlled multiplex PCR. The paper's data handling went like this. The number of nucleated cells in each sample was estimated from the amplification of reference gene primers within the assay. Sequence reads were collapsed and filtered to measure the absolute abundance of every unique TCRbeta CDR3 rearrangement. Productive Simpson clonality was computed per sample as the square root of Simpson's diversity index over productive rearrangements. TCRdb's version of the immuneACCESS table is confined to in-frame rearrangements and falls short of the full clone set. An unresolved V gene accounts for under half of the shortfall where checked; the remainder is of unknown origin. The DNA gave D and trimming, while V, J and clone size come from that table. The sample yields roughly 170,000 clones; 79% were counted once. The top ten clones comprise 7.5% to 8.5% of the sample.

The sequence came from a woman aged 55 to 70 with COVID-19, enrolled during active disease. The specimen sequenced was peripheral blood.

This receptor carries the CDR3 CAISESYQGATGNTIYF. The DNA is TGTGCCATCAGTGAGTCGTATCAGGGGGCCACTGGAAACACCATATATTTT. The chain couples TRBV10-3 to TRBJ1-3; TRBD1 matches 8 bases in the middle. Via the germline V gene, CDR1 is ENHRY and CDR2 SYGVKD. Trimming accounts for 0 bases at V and 2 bases at J, while the number of junction bases matched to no gene is 6. The CDR3, cysteine through phenylalanine, is 17 amino acids long. Solely the CDR3 DNA is kept, with 51 bases framed from the first base.